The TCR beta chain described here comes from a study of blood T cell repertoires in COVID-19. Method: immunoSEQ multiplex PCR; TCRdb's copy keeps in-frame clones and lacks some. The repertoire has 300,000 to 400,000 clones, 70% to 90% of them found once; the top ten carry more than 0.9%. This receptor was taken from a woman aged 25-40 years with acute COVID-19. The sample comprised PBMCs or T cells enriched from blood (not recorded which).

CDR3 protein: CATKRQTGTRAEKLFF. The CDR3 nucleotides read TGTGCCACCAAGCGACAAACAGGGACGAGAGCGGAAAAACTGTTTTTT. The rearrangement joins TRBV27 to TRBJ1-4; TRBD1 might be the D (6 bases). Deletions cut 10 bases from V and 8 bases from J, with 26 bases between. CDR3 size: 16 residues. The germline V gene has CDR1 MNHEY and CDR2 SMNVEV (reference sequence).